This T cell receptor beta chain came from a study of regulatory T cells in long-lasting Graves disease. This clonotype was counted only a few times. The time point is: persistent/refractory GD, antithyroid drugs over 5 years with positive TRAb. Extracted PBMC RNA gave rise to the TCR library. In building TCR beta libraries, iRepertoire HTBI primers were used together with Arm-PCR of CDR3 regions. MiXCR, applied by TCRdb to the multiplex PCR reads, yields one record per CDR3 protein. The data contain roughly 700,000 distinct CDR3 sequences, approximately 31% of them seen just once; the ten biggest clones take up roughly 46%. This TCR was recovered from a female donor with Graves disease. Sequenced material: peripheral blood mononuclear cells (PBMCs), taken when the disease was refractory, from a patient treated with antithyroid drugs.

The CDR3 loop reads CASLPGADYGYTF. CDR3 coding DNA: TGTGCCAGTCTCCCCGGGGCAGACTATGGCTACACCTTC. This sequence joins TRBV28 and TRBJ1-2, with a weak D call TRBD1 (5 bases). The V gene's germline CDR1 is MDHEN and CDR2 SYDVKM. CDR3 length equals 13 residues. The V end lost 9 bases, the J end lost 3 bases, and 14 bases lay between the germline ends.